The rows below give T cell receptor beta chains drawn from one sample of a study of shared clonotypes between healthy human individuals. Assay: immunoSEQ multiplex PCR; the TCRdb copy retains only in-frame clones and omits some. The sample holds roughly 1,800,000 clones, approximately 94% seen once. Sequencing used naive CD8+ T cells sorted from blood. All receptors derive from a man aged 18-30 years in good health. CDR3s include the opening cysteine and the closing phenylalanine or tryptophan. A D gene is named only where the DNA matches it firmly. Only some rows state a clone size, as once, few, many or a class for expanded clones.

abundance: -; v_gene: TRBV4-1; d_gene: -; j_gene: TRBJ2-7; CDR3aa: CASSQDNRAFSYEQYF; CDR3nt: TGCGCCAGCAGCCAAGATAACAGGGCTTTCTCCTACGAGCAGTACTTC
abundance: -; v_gene: TRBV4-2; d_gene: -; j_gene: TRBJ1-6; CDR3aa: CASSQLNSPLHF; CDR3nt: TGTGCCAGCAGCCAACTAAATTCACCCCTCCACTTT
abundance: -; v_gene: TRBV13; d_gene: TRBD1; j_gene: TRBJ2-1; CDR3aa: CASSPRTGGLNEQFF; CDR3nt: TGTGCCAGCAGCCCCCGGACAGGGGGCTTGAATGAGCAGTTCTTC
abundance: -; v_gene: TRBV11-3; d_gene: TRBD2; j_gene: TRBJ2-2; CDR3aa: CASSIGTSGAGELFF; CDR3nt: TGTGCCAGCAGTATCGGGACTAGCGGGGCCGGGGAGCTGTTTTTT
abundance: -; v_gene: TRBV4-3; d_gene: TRBD2; j_gene: TRBJ2-7; CDR3aa: CASSPGGSAAYEQYF; CDR3nt: TGCGCCAGCAGCCCGGGGGGTAGCGCCGCCTACGAGCAGTACTTC
abundance: -; v_gene: TRBV5-4; d_gene: -; j_gene: TRBJ1-4; CDR3aa: CASSLDLSGNEKLFF; CDR3nt: TGTGCCAGCAGCTTGGATCTATCGGGGAATGAAAAACTGTTTTTT
abundance: -; v_gene: TRBV5-1; d_gene: TRBD1; j_gene: TRBJ1-4; CDR3aa: CASSPGQGVFNEKLFF; CDR3nt: TGCGCCAGCAGCCCGGGACAGGGGGTCTTTAATGAAAAACTGTTTTTT
abundance: -; v_gene: TRBV6-5; d_gene: -; j_gene: TRBJ2-2; CDR3aa: CASSLGAVGELFF; CDR3nt: TGTGCCAGCAGTTTGGGGGCCGTCGGGGAGCTGTTTTTT
abundance: once; v_gene: TRBV6-5; d_gene: -; j_gene: TRBJ1-4; CDR3aa: CASGANPGEKLFF; CDR3nt: TGTGCCAGCGGAGCCAACCCGGGGGAAAAACTGTTTTTT
abundance: -; v_gene: TRBV27; d_gene: -; j_gene: TRBJ2-5; CDR3aa: CASSLSLGNQETQYF; CDR3nt: TGTGCCAGCAGTTTATCGCTCGGGAATCAAGAGACCCAGTACTTC
abundance: -; v_gene: TRBV12-5; d_gene: TRBD2; j_gene: TRBJ2-3; CDR3aa: CASGSGRSADTQYF; CDR3nt: TGTGCTAGTGGGAGCGGGAGAAGCGCAGATACGCAGTATTTT
abundance: -; v_gene: TRBV7-2; d_gene: -; j_gene: TRBJ2-3; CDR3aa: CASSFKVLLDPTDTQYF; CDR3nt: TGTGCCAGCAGCTTTAAGGTCCTCCTGGATCCGACAGATACGCAGTATTTT
abundance: -; v_gene: TRBV6-5; d_gene: TRBD1; j_gene: TRBJ1-2; CDR3aa: CASSYRGTGGLGYTF; CDR3nt: TGTGCCAGCAGTTACCGCGGGACAGGGGGCCTTGGCTACACCTTC
abundance: -; v_gene: TRBV28; d_gene: -; j_gene: TRBJ2-7; CDR3aa: CASSLGAGPYEQYF; CDR3nt: TGTGCCAGCAGTTTAGGTGCAGGGCCCTACGAGCAGTACTTC
abundance: -; v_gene: TRBV28; d_gene: -; j_gene: TRBJ2-2; CDR3aa: CASSALQDFNTGELFF; CDR3nt: TGTGCCAGCAGTGCGTTGCAGGACTTTAACACCGGGGAGCTGTTTTTT
abundance: -; v_gene: TRBV27; d_gene: TRBD2; j_gene: TRBJ2-5; CDR3aa: CASSLLAEETQYF; CDR3nt: TGTGCCAGCAGCTTACTAGCGGAAGAGACCCAGTACTTC
abundance: -; v_gene: TRBV6-5; d_gene: TRBD1; j_gene: TRBJ2-7; CDR3aa: CASRNRDRAYEQYF; CDR3nt: TGTGCCAGCAGGAACCGGGACAGGGCCTACGAGCAGTACTTC
abundance: -; v_gene: TRBV6-5; d_gene: -; j_gene: TRBJ2-3; CDR3aa: CASSYLGPENPDTQYF; CDR3nt: TGTGCCAGCAGTTACTTAGGACCGGAGAATCCAGATACGCAGTATTTT
abundance: -; v_gene: TRBV30; d_gene: -; j_gene: TRBJ2-3; CDR3aa: CAWSVAADTQYF; CDR3nt: TGTGCCTGGAGTGTAGCTGCTGATACGCAGTATTTT
abundance: -; v_gene: TRBV10-2; d_gene: TRBD1; j_gene: TRBJ2-7; CDR3aa: CASSDPRTGSYEQYF; CDR3nt: TGCGCCAGCAGTGACCCCCGGACAGGATCCTACGAGCAGTACTTC
abundance: -; v_gene: TRBV30; d_gene: TRBD2; j_gene: TRBJ2-1; CDR3aa: CAWDEAGGRTPHEQFF; CDR3nt: TGTGCCTGGGATGAAGCGGGGGGACGTACCCCTCATGAGCAGTTCTTC
abundance: -; v_gene: TRBV29-1; d_gene: TRBD1; j_gene: TRBJ2-3; CDR3aa: CSVDRTGASTDTQYF; CDR3nt: TGCAGCGTTGATCGGACAGGGGCTAGCACAGATACGCAGTATTTT
abundance: -; v_gene: TRBV6-5; d_gene: -; j_gene: TRBJ2-1; CDR3aa: CASSAGPGVSFF; CDR3nt: TGTGCCAGCAGTGCGGGACCCGGGGTGTCGTTCTTC
abundance: -; v_gene: TRBV11-2; d_gene: -; j_gene: TRBJ2-7; CDR3aa: CASSPRLEGEQYF; CDR3nt: TGTGCCAGCAGCCCCCGGCTCGAGGGCGAGCAGTACTTC
abundance: -; v_gene: TRBV7-9; d_gene: TRBD1; j_gene: TRBJ2-7; CDR3aa: CASSLGWGQATYEQYF; CDR3nt: TGTGCCAGCAGCTTAGGGTGGGGACAGGCTACCTACGAGCAGTACTTC
abundance: -; v_gene: TRBV4-3; d_gene: TRBD1; j_gene: TRBJ2-1; CDR3aa: CASSHGQGARNEQFF; CDR3nt: TGCGCCAGCAGCCACGGACAGGGGGCGAGAAATGAGCAGTTCTTC
abundance: once; v_gene: TRBV9; d_gene: -; j_gene: TRBJ2-7; CDR3aa: CASSPQQYF; CDR3nt: TGTGCCAGCTCCCCCCAGCAGTACTTC
abundance: -; v_gene: TRBV7-2; d_gene: -; j_gene: TRBJ2-2; CDR3aa: CASSLEGPYTGELFF; CDR3nt: TGTGCCAGCAGCTTAGAGGGGCCTTACACCGGGGAGCTGTTTTTT
abundance: few; v_gene: TRBV4-1; d_gene: -; j_gene: TRBJ2-7; CDR3aa: CASSQVARSSYEQYF; CDR3nt: TGCGCCAGCAGCCAAGTCGCCAGGAGCTCCTACGAGCAGTACTTC
abundance: -; v_gene: TRBV7-9; d_gene: -; j_gene: TRBJ2-3; CDR3aa: CASSYPGTDTQYF; CDR3nt: TGTGCCAGCAGCTACCCCGGGACAGATACGCAGTATTTT
abundance: -; v_gene: TRBV5-4; d_gene: -; j_gene: TRBJ2-5; CDR3aa: CASSLYSSKQETQYF; CDR3nt: TGTGCCAGCAGCTTGTACAGCTCCAAACAAGAGACCCAGTACTTC
abundance: -; v_gene: TRBV5-1; d_gene: TRBD2; j_gene: TRBJ2-7; CDR3aa: CASSTERLAAYEQYF; CDR3nt: TGCGCCAGCAGCACCGAACGACTAGCGGCTTACGAGCAGTACTTC
abundance: -; v_gene: TRBV27; d_gene: TRBD1; j_gene: TRBJ2-1; CDR3aa: CASSDRAGSYNEQFF; CDR3nt: TGTGCCAGCAGCGACAGGGCGGGCTCCTACAATGAGCAGTTCTTC
abundance: -; v_gene: TRBV9; d_gene: -; j_gene: TRBJ2-7; CDR3aa: CVSSLGLGGSYEQYF; CDR3nt: TGTGTCAGCAGTTTAGGTTTAGGCGGCTCCTACGAGCAGTACTTC
abundance: -; v_gene: TRBV7-6; d_gene: -; j_gene: TRBJ1-6; CDR3aa: CASSFEGSYNSPLHF; CDR3nt: TGTGCCAGCAGCTTCGAGGGGTCCTATAATTCACCCCTCCACTTT
abundance: -; v_gene: TRBV15; d_gene: -; j_gene: TRBJ1-4; CDR3aa: CATSRDLTATNEKLFF; CDR3nt: TGTGCCACCAGCAGAGATTTGACAGCAACTAATGAAAAACTGTTTTTT
abundance: -; v_gene: TRBV7-9; d_gene: -; j_gene: TRBJ1-6; CDR3aa: CASSGGPLDSPLHF; CDR3nt: TGTGCCAGCAGTGGGGGGCCGTTGGATTCACCCCTCCACTTT
abundance: -; v_gene: TRBV5-6; d_gene: -; j_gene: TRBJ2-7; CDR3aa: CASSPWDILLTYEQYF; CDR3nt: TGTGCCAGCAGCCCCTGGGACATCTTATTGACCTACGAGCAGTACTTC
abundance: -; v_gene: TRBV10-2; d_gene: -; j_gene: TRBJ1-1; CDR3aa: CASSEETGLTEAFF; CDR3nt: TGCGCCAGCAGTGAGGAGACAGGTCTCACTGAAGCTTTCTTT
abundance: -; v_gene: TRBV30; d_gene: TRBD2; j_gene: TRBJ2-1; CDR3aa: CAWSVPAGGYNEQFF; CDR3nt: TGTGCCTGGAGTGTACCAGCGGGGGGCTACAATGAGCAGTTCTTC
abundance: -; v_gene: TRBV5-1; d_gene: -; j_gene: TRBJ2-7; CDR3aa: CASSLEVSLYEQYF; CDR3nt: TGCGCCAGCAGCTTGGAAGTCAGCTTATACGAGCAGTACTTC
abundance: -; v_gene: TRBV4-3; d_gene: -; j_gene: TRBJ2-7; CDR3aa: CASSQDRGNPLPYEQYF; CDR3nt: TGCGCCAGCAGCCAAGATCGGGGGAACCCCCTTCCCTACGAGCAGTACTTC
abundance: -; v_gene: TRBV19; d_gene: -; j_gene: TRBJ2-7; CDR3aa: CASSIGYGAYEQYF; CDR3nt: TGTGCCAGTAGTATAGGGTACGGCGCCTACGAGCAGTACTTC
abundance: -; v_gene: TRBV2; d_gene: -; j_gene: TRBJ2-1; CDR3aa: CASSEVGPPYNEQFF; CDR3nt: TGTGCCAGCAGTGAGGTGGGACCTCCCTACAATGAGCAGTTCTTC
abundance: -; v_gene: TRBV2; d_gene: TRBD2; j_gene: TRBJ2-2; CDR3aa: CASSDTGGRELFF; CDR3nt: TGTGCCAGCAGTGATACGGGGGGAAGGGAGCTGTTTTTT
abundance: -; v_gene: TRBV6-1; d_gene: -; j_gene: TRBJ2-3; CDR3aa: CASSEHQTGVDTQYF; CDR3nt: TGTGCCAGCAGTGAACATCAGACAGGTGTGGATACGCAGTATTTT
abundance: -; v_gene: TRBV5-1; d_gene: TRBD1; j_gene: TRBJ1-1; CDR3aa: CASSLAVGQPNTEAFF; CDR3nt: TGCGCCAGCAGCTTGGCCGTGGGACAGCCGAACACTGAAGCTTTCTTT
abundance: -; v_gene: TRBV28; d_gene: -; j_gene: TRBJ1-2; CDR3aa: CASSLSARGNYGYTF; CDR3nt: TGTGCCAGCAGTTTATCTGCGAGGGGGAACTATGGCTACACCTTC
abundance: -; v_gene: TRBV10-3; d_gene: TRBD1; j_gene: TRBJ1-4; CDR3aa: CAISESVDRAEKLFF; CDR3nt: TGTGCCATCAGTGAGTCCGTGGACAGGGCTGAAAAACTGTTTTTT
abundance: -; v_gene: TRBV4-1; d_gene: TRBD1; j_gene: TRBJ2-2; CDR3aa: CASSHRDRGFTGELFF; CDR3nt: TGCGCCAGCAGCCACCGGGACAGGGGGTTCACCGGGGAGCTGTTTTTT
abundance: -; v_gene: TRBV27; d_gene: -; j_gene: TRBJ2-3; CDR3aa: CASSSISTDTQYF; CDR3nt: TGTGCCAGCAGTTCAATTAGCACAGATACGCAGTATTTT
abundance: once; v_gene: TRBV27; d_gene: TRBD2; j_gene: TRBJ2-7; CDR3aa: CASSSPGGAGEQYF; CDR3nt: TGTGCCAGCAGTTCGCCCGGGGGGGCGGGGGAGCAGTACTTC
abundance: -; v_gene: TRBV9; d_gene: -; j_gene: TRBJ2-7; CDR3aa: CASSPDGGTAYEQYF; CDR3nt: TGTGCCAGCAGCCCAGACGGCGGGACAGCTTACGAGCAGTACTTC
abundance: -; v_gene: TRBV5-4; d_gene: -; j_gene: TRBJ1-4; CDR3aa: CASSGDGKNEKLFF; CDR3nt: TGTGCCAGCAGCGGGGACGGGAAAAATGAAAAACTGTTTTTT
abundance: -; v_gene: TRBV10-1; d_gene: TRBD2; j_gene: TRBJ2-3; CDR3aa: CASSETGGPDTQYF; CDR3nt: TGCGCCAGCAGTGAGACGGGGGGGCCAGATACGCAGTATTTT
abundance: -; v_gene: TRBV5-6; d_gene: -; j_gene: TRBJ1-2; CDR3aa: CASSQDGSNYGYTF; CDR3nt: TGTGCCAGCAGCCAGGACGGTTCTAACTATGGCTACACCTTC
abundance: -; v_gene: TRBV27; d_gene: -; j_gene: TRBJ2-7; CDR3aa: CASSLSGLGPLPYEQYF; CDR3nt: TGTGCCAGCAGTTTATCGGGTTTAGGGCCTTTACCCTACGAGCAGTACTTC
abundance: -; v_gene: TRBV30; d_gene: -; j_gene: TRBJ2-1; CDR3aa: CAWSPQNEQFF; CDR3nt: TGTGCCTGGAGTCCCCAGAATGAGCAGTTCTTC
abundance: -; v_gene: TRBV11-2; d_gene: -; j_gene: TRBJ1-6; CDR3aa: CASSLFPGAKNSPLHF; CDR3nt: TGTGCCAGCAGCTTGTTCCCAGGCGCGAAAAATTCACCCCTCCACTTT
abundance: once; v_gene: TRBV2; d_gene: TRBD2; j_gene: TRBJ2-2; CDR3aa: CASSETSGVGTGELFF; CDR3nt: TGTGCCAGCAGTGAAACTAGCGGGGTGGGCACCGGGGAGCTGTTTTTT